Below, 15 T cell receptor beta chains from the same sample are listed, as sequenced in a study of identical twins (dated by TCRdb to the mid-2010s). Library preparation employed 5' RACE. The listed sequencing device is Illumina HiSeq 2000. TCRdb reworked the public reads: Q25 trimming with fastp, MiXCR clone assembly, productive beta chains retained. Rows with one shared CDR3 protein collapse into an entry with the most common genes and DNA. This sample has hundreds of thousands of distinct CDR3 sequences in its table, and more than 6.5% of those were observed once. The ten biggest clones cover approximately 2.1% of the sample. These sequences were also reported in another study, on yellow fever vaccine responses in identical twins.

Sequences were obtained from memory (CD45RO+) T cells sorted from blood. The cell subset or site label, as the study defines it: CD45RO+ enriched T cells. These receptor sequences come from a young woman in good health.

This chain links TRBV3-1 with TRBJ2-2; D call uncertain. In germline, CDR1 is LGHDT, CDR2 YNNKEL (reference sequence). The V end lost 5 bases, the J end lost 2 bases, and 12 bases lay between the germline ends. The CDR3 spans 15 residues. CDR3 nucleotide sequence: TGTGCCAGCAGCGATTGGGCGGAAAACACCGGGGAGCTGTTTTTT. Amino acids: CASSDWAENTGELFF.

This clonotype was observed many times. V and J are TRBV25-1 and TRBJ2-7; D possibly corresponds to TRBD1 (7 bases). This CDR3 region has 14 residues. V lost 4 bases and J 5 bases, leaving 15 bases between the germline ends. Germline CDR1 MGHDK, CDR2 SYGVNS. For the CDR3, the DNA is TGTGCCAGCAGTGGGCAGGGGGGACACCACGAGCAGTACTTC. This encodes CASSGQGGHHEQYF.

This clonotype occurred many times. In DNA form, the CDR3 reads TGTGCCAGCAGTGATCAAGCGGGGGGCCCCAGCGAGCAGTACGTC. Amino acid sequence: CASSDQAGGPSEQYV. The genes are TRBV6-1 and TRBJ2-7; TRBD2 aligns across 9 bases. From germline, CDR1 is MNHNS and CDR2 SASEGT. V lost 3 bases, J lost 6 bases, and 9 bases stayed unmatched. The CDR3 spans 15 residues.

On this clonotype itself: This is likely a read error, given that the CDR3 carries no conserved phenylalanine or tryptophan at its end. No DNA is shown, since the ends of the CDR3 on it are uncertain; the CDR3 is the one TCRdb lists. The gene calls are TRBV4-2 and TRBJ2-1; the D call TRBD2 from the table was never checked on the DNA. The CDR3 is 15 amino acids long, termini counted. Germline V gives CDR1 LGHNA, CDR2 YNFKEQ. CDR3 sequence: CASSQDLQAGRSQVI.

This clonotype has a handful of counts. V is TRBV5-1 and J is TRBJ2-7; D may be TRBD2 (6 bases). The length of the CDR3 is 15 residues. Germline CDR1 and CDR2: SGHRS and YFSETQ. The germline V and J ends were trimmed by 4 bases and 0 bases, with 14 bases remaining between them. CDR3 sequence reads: CASSPAGPASYEQYF. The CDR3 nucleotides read TGCGCCAGCAGCCCTGCGGGGCCTGCCTCCTACGAGCAGTACTTC.

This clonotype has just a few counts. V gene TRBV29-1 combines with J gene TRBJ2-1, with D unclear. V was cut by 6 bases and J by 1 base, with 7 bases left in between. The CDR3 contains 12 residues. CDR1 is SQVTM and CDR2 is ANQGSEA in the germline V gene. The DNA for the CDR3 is TGCAGCGTACGTGGGTCCTACAATGAGCAGTTCTTC. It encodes CSVRGSYNEQFF.

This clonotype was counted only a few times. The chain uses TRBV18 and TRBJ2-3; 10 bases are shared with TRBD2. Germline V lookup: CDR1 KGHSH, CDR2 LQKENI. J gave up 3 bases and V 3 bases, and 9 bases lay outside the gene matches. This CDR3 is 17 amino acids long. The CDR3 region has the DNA TGTGCCAGCTCACCGAATGGGGCTAGCGGGGGAACAGATACGCAGTATTTT. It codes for CASSPNGASGGTDTQYF.

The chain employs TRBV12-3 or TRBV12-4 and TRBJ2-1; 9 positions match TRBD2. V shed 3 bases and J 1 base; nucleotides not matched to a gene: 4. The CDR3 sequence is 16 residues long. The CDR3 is CASSFSREGSYNEQFF. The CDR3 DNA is TGTGCCAGCAGTTTTTCGCGGGAGGGATCCTACAATGAGCAGTTCTTC.

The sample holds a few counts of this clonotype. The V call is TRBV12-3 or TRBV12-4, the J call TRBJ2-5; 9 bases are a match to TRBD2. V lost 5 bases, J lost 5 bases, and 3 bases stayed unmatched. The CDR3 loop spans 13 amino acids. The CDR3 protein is CASSGSGRETQYF. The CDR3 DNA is TGTGCCAGCAGTGGAAGCGGGAGGGAGACCCAGTACTTC.

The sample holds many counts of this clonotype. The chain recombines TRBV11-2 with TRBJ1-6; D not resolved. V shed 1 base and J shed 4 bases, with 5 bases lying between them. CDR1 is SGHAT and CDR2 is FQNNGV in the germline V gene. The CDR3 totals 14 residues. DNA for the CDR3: TGTGCCAGCAGCTTAGCACAGTATAATTCACCCCTCCACTTT. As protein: CASSLAQYNSPLHF.

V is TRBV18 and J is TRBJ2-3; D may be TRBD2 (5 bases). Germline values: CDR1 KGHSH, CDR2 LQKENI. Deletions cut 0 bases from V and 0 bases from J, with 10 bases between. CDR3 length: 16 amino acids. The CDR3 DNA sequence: TGTGCCAGCTCACCACCCCGGCGGACTAGCACAGATACGCAGTATTTT. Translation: CASSPPRRTSTDTQYF.

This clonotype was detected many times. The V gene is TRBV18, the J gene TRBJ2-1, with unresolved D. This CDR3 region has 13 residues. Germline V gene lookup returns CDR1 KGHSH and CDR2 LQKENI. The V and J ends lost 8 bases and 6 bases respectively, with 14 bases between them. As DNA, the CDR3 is TGTGCCAGCAGCCCCCCGGGCGGCAATGAGCAGTTCTTC. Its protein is CASSPPGGNEQFF.

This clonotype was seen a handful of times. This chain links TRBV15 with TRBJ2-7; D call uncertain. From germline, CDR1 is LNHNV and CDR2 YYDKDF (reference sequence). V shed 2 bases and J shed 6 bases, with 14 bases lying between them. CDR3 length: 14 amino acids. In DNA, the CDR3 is TGTGCCACCAGCAGACGTCTTGGTGTGTCCGAGCAGTACGTC. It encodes CATSRRLGVSEQYV.

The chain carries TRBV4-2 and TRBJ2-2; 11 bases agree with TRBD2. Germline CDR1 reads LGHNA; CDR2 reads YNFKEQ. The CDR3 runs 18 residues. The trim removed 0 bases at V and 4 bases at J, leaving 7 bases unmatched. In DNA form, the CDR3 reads TGTGCCAGCAGCCAAGAAGGGGGGACTAGCGGTTTCACCGGGGAGCTGTTTTTT. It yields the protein CASSQEGGTSGFTGELFF.

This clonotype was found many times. The CDR3 reads CASSELSQGFNLQYF. CDR3 DNA sequence: TGCGCCAGCAGTGAGTTGAGTCAGGGCTTCAATCTTCAGTACTTC. The rearrangement joins TRBV10-2 to TRBJ2-4, with D perhaps matching TRBD1 (5 bases). Looked up from germline, CDR1 is WSHSY and CDR2 is SAAADI. The CDR3 is 15 amino acids. V was shortened by 1 base and J by 11 bases, with 18 bases between the two germline ends.